This TCR beta chain was found in a study of cytomegalovirus exposure and HLA in healthy donors (dated by TCRdb to about 2017). Concerning the study at large: An earlier analysis of several hundred of the donors reported 250 to 300 Gb of sequence data and 100 million to 140 million unique TCR beta sequences from about 200 million T cells. Along with the roughly 700-subject first cohort, a separate validation cohort of 120 different subjects was used. Every discovery cohort repertoire had been produced on one sequencing platform. In an earlier analysis of 500 to 650 of the donors, high-throughput TCR beta sequencing was used to judge whether each TCR beta V gene segment behaved as functional or pseudogenic. Rather than drawing on any new phenotypic data, the later analysis identified candidate immune exposures from TCR beta sequences and the way those sequences occurred across donors. The T cell repertoires of several hundred subjects were profiled by immunosequencing and related to cytomegalovirus serostatus. High-throughput TCR immunosequencing, statistical association of individual TCRs with disease status, and machine learning were combined to predict cytomegalovirus infection status. Roughly 5 DR-DQ haplotypes were handled as single units for association and clustering, since linkage in the cohort was strong. Both class I and class II loci were covered by HLA typing, at four-digit resolution. In a later analysis, previously published TCR beta repertoires from 550 to 700 donors were re-analyzed and high-resolution HLA genotyping was added so that TCR occurrence patterns could be studied. Among 398 genotyped donors of the cohort, an average of roughly 240,000 unique TCR beta nucleotide sequences were sequenced per donor, around 20% of them non-productive. In a later genetic analysis, genome-wide SNP genotypes for about 65% of the roughly 700 donors were used, and that subset was treated as a discovery cohort. Donor age, sex, ethnicity and CMV serostatus were collected together with the repertoire data. The study aimed to test whether cataloging public T cell receptors could reveal signatures of past pathogen exposure. The genetic ancestry cluster associated with self-reported Caucasian donors included about 84% of the 300 to 400 genotyped donors. Roughly 300 gigabases of sequencing data and approximately 80 million unique TCR sequences were included in an early release covering several hundred HLA-typed donors. Typing coverage varied by locus: roughly 629-640 donors for A, B, C, DRB1 and DQB1; approximately 500 for DQA1; around 570 for DPA1; some 470 for DPB1. The full study reports these points: At a false discovery rate of 0.05, a later analysis linked 15,000 to 20,000 TCR beta sequences to specific HLA alleles. Strong co-occurrence of HLA alleles, especially DR and DQ, made assigning TCR associations to individual alleles difficult. The authors suggested that the approach could potentially be generalized to other disease states and immunological phenotypes. Because some donors lacked HLA typing at each locus, the association tests relied only on the typed subset. In the study, 150 to 200 TCR beta chains were listed as associated with cytomegalovirus. Broadly in line with IMGT annotations, most TCR beta V segments showed up in productive rearrangements about 87% or about 30% of the time in an earlier analysis of about 500 of the donors. According to a later genetic analysis, donors in an Asian-associated ancestry cluster had fewer N-insertions in productive TCRs than the approximately 670-donor mean. In vitro tests confirmed that a few of the cytomegalovirus-associated TCR beta chains recognize cytomegalovirus antigens. A later analysis found that HLA-associated TCR beta chains were more clonally expanded and had lower generation probabilities than equally common non-associated chains. A later analysis found that TCR association rates varied across HLA loci, with DRB1 alleles showing the most associated TCRs and HLA-C alleles the fewest. Because the 87-base-pair reads could not distinguish some IMGT-functional V segments, including TRBV6-2 and TRBV6-3, those segments were excluded. According to a later analysis, most CMV-associated TCR beta chains appeared to be HLA-restricted, and the HLA associations seemed to be driven largely by CMV exposure. Linkage disequilibrium might explain the correlated functional status among segregating V segments, but an unknown experimental factor could not be ruled out. According to a later analysis, parvovirus B19, influenza, CMV and Epstein-Barr virus appeared linked to several top co-occurrence clusters. In both the original and validation cohorts, the classifier was reported to diagnose cytomegalovirus status with high specificity and sensitivity. This cohort had only TCR beta chains sequenced, and the lack of alpha or paired-chain data limited which features could be detected. Immune exposure information for the cohort was limited to CMV serostatus. The earlier analysis of a few hundred of the donors excluded fewer than 20 rarely observed V segments, including chromosome 9 orphons, because counts were too low. A further reported finding was that TCR beta sequences accurately predicted the HLA-A and HLA-B alleles for most subjects in the first cohort. A cluster of highly shared sequence variants was judged likely to represent a technical artifact of the sequencing pipeline. While some public TCRs were present in many individuals, most TCR sequences turned up only very rarely across donors. A later genetic analysis associated a missense DCLRE1C variant with V-gene and J-gene trimming of TCR beta chains, and an independent cohort replicated the association. The presence/absence analyses assumed that sequencing depth was roughly uniform across donors, and that assumption may not be true.

The cohort was made up of roughly 670 healthy bone marrow donors. Cohort members were all nominally healthy when sampled, although unrecorded immune exposures were likely present. The donor tested CMV seropositive and was one of the 289 seropositive cohort members. Every donor gave a peripheral blood sample, and the peripheral blood mononuclear cells from that sample were used for TCR beta sequencing. Genomic DNA extraction from the blood cell samples was performed with the Qiagen DNeasy Blood Extraction Kit. To prepare the library, the immunoSEQ multiplex PCR assay was applied. A mixture of 60 forward primers for TCR Vbeta segments and 13 reverse primers for TCR Jbeta segments was used in the multiplex PCR. Amplification of the CDR3 region of rearranged TCR beta genes was performed with a multiplex PCR assay on genomic DNA. On the Illumina HiSeq System, the amplified TCR beta libraries were sequenced as 87-base-pair reads. On the study's bioinformatics: A later analysis tallied roughly 78 million unique TCR beta chains across the 666 repertoires, and approximately 11 million of those chains were shared by two or more donors. A nearest-neighbor algorithm error-corrected the raw reads and collapsed the reads into unique sequences, merging closely related sequences to remove PCR and sequencing errors. CDR3 sequences were aligned to IMGT reference sequences to assign V, D and J gene segments. For a sequence to be retained, a match of at least six nucleotides to both a V gene segment and a J gene segment was required. A rearrangement counted as productive if the CDR3 had no stop codons and remained in frame with V and J, and every other rearrangement counted as non-productive. CDR3 was defined according to IMGT convention as the region running from the second conserved V-encoded cysteine to the conserved J-encoded phenylalanine. The earlier analysis of some 550 of the donors excluded any sequence lacking an unambiguous match to a single V gene segment. In an earlier analysis of 500 to 750 of the donors, V segments were called functional above 56.7% productive rearrangements and were called segregating when the between-donor standard deviation exceeded 5%. A statistical classification framework was built to diagnose cytomegalovirus status from the catalog of TCR beta chain sequences. A later analysis assigned V and J genes by comparing TCR nucleotide sequences with IMGT/GENE-DB human TR gene sequences. A later analysis assigned CDR3 sequences and most-parsimonious VDJ recombination scenarios with the TCRdist pipeline. A later analysis defined each TCR beta chain by its CDR3 amino acid sequence plus V-gene family, and excluded reads lacking a unique V-gene family. As a way to deal with suspected cross-contamination and a sequencing artifact, a later analysis dropped 450 to 700 nucleotide sequences that were highly shared and had low generation probability. In a later analysis, a clonal expansion index for each public chain was calculated from normalized within-repertoire ranks of inferred template counts. A later analysis computed generation probabilities with a VDJ recombination model fitted to out-of-frame rearrangements, and checked the results against IGoR. In a later analysis, hypergeometric tests were used to score TCR-TCR, TCR-HLA and TCR-CMV co-occurrence, with a repertoire-size bias correction applied to TCR pairs. In a later analysis, false discovery rates were estimated by permuting HLA or CMV assignments 20 times. In a later analysis, co-occurring TCRs were grouped with DBSCAN, and TCRdist sequence similarity was added when clustering was performed within HLA-allele-positive subsets. Repertoires with fewer than 30,000 or more than 120,000 public chains were left out of co-occurrence clustering, as were roughly five repertoires with anomalous nucleotide sharing. Not all clones reach the TCRdb copy of this immuneACCESS table, which keeps in-frame sequences only. Checked studies attribute under half of the gap to unresolved V genes and leave the rest unexplained. V and J calls plus clone size are reproduced from that table; the DNA served to infer D and trimming. The sample includes tens of thousands of clones, with 85% to 90% observed a single time. The ten largest clones take up 9% to 13% of the sample.

Inclusive of the bounding cysteine and phenylalanine, the CDR3 is 14 residues long. Only CDR3 DNA is held: 42 bases, read in frame from base 1. V and J lose 1 base and 6 bases, and a span of 12 bases separates them. For CDR1 and CDR2, the germline V gene lists MDHEN and SYDVKM. Note on this clone: Its antigen has not been determined. The sample holds no much larger clone one base away, and base qualities are not on file.

The sequence is built from TRBV28 and TRBJ1-1; the D gene is possibly TRBD1, with 6 bases matching. The source material was PBMCs. The receptor comes from a woman younger than 45 in good health and CMV-seropositive. The DNA is as follows: TGTGCCAGCAGTTTATCCCGGGACAAAGCTGAAGCTTTCTTT. Its amino acids are CASSLSRDKAEAFF.